Following are 27 T cell receptor beta chains from one sample sequenced in a study of cytomegalovirus exposure and HLA in healthy donors. PCR primers comprised 60 Vbeta and 13 Jbeta primers. Produced via immunoSEQ multiplex PCR; TCRdb's table is partial and in-frame only. Of approximately 130,000 clones in the sample, approximately 80% were seen once. Sequences were obtained from PBMCs. These receptors originate from a man aged 18 to 30 in good health and CMV-seronegative.

The chain carries TRBV6-6 and TRBJ1-1; no clear D gene. The CDR3 is 13 residues long. The germline CDR1 and CDR2 sequences are MNHNY and SVGAGI (reference sequence). Trimming took off 4 bases at V and 4 bases at J, with 10 bases between the two ends. As DNA, the CDR3 is TGTGCCAGCAGTTTGGTCGGGAGCACTGAAGCTTTCTTT. Protein: CASSLVGSTEAFF.

The rearrangement uses TRBV2 and TRBJ2-1, with TRBD2 identical over 13 bases. There are 15 residues in the CDR3. In germline, CDR1 is SNHLY, CDR2 FYNNEI. V shed 5 bases, J shed 8 bases, and the junction held 6 bases outside the gene matches. CDR3 in amino acids: CASSLLAGGLDEQFF. The CDR3 bases are TGTGCCAGCAGTTTACTAGCGGGGGGGCTAGATGAGCAGTTCTTC.

This clone was recorded once. The chain joins TRBV19 to TRBJ1-4, with D possibly matching TRBD1 (5 bases). V was pared by 5 bases and J by 3 bases, with 16 bases between. The CDR3 totals 16 residues. Germline V gives CDR1 LNHDA, CDR2 SQIVND (reference sequence). CDR3 DNA: TGTGCCAGTAGTTCCCCGACAGCTGCGGCTAATGAAAAACTGTTTTTT. Translation gives CASSSPTAAANEKLFF.

The chain carries TRBV5-1 and TRBJ1-1; 7 nucleotides align to TRBD1. The CDR3 covers 15 residues. V lost 3 bases and J lost 0; bases outside the gene matches: 5. Per the germline V gene, CDR1 is SGHRS and CDR2 is YFSETQ. The CDR3 here is CASSSTGDMNTEAFF. DNA of the CDR3: TGCGCCAGCAGCTCAACAGGGGACATGAACACTGAAGCTTTCTTT.

This clone appeared a single time. This chain uses TRBV7-9 with TRBJ1-4; D is perhaps TRBD1 (6 bases). Germline assignment: CDR1 SEHNR and CDR2 FQNEAQ (reference sequence). The CDR3 runs to 14 residues. V was cut by 2 bases and J by 11 bases, with 15 bases left in between. CDR3 nucleotide sequence: TGTGCCAGCAGCTTAAAGCCAGGGGCTGGGAAACTGTTTTTT. It yields the protein CASSLKPGAGKLFF.

This clone has just one count. The chain combines TRBV19 with TRBJ2-1, with 7 bases matching TRBD1. Per the germline V gene, CDR1 is LNHDA and CDR2 is SQIVND (reference sequence). The junction had 6 bases not matched to a gene; V was cut back by 7 bases and J by 0 bases. This CDR3 is built from 15 residues. Here the CDR3 reads CASTPDRSSYNEQFF. CDR3 sequence (DNA): TGTGCCAGTACCCCGGACAGGAGCTCCTACAATGAGCAGTTCTTC.

This clone has only one observation. The V and J genes are TRBV9 and TRBJ2-1; 7 bases match TRBD2. Unmatched junction bases numbered 10, after V lost 0 bases and J lost 7 bases. CDR3 length: 16 amino acids. The germline gives CDR1 SGDLS, CDR2 YYNGEE. CDR3 sequence (DNA): TGTGCCAGCAGCGTAGGGGTCGGGGAAGCGGGAAATGAGCAGTTCTTC. Amino acids: CASSVGVGEAGNEQFF.

V gene TRBV6-5 combines with J gene TRBJ2-3, with 9 bases fitting TRBD2. Germline lookup yields CDR1 MNHEY and CDR2 SVGAGI. The J segment lost 4 bases and the V segment lost 4 bases, leaving 9 bases of the junction unmatched. This CDR3 has 16 residues. The CDR3 spells CASSLLRGGGPDTQYF. DNA for the CDR3: TGTGCCAGCAGTTTGCTGCGGGGGGGCGGGCCAGATACGCAGTATTTT.

The J gene is TRBJ2-5, the V gene TRBV2, with 9 bases lining up with TRBD2. CDR1 and CDR2 (germline): SNHLY, FYNNEI. CDR3 length equals 15 residues. Trimming removed 3 bases from V and 4 bases from J; junction bases left unmatched: 6. CDR3 nucleotides: TGTGCCAGCAGTGAGGAGGCGGGGGGGCCAGAGACCCAGTACTTC. Amino acid sequence: CASSEEAGGPETQYF.

This chain connects TRBV25-1 to TRBJ1-1; TRBD1 is a possible D gene (5 bases). Germline CDR1 MGHDK, CDR2 SYGVNS. V was pared by 1 base and J by 2 bases, with 11 bases between. This CDR3 spans 15 amino acids. CDR3 protein: CASSEFKGINTEAFF. The CDR3 coding sequence is TGTGCCAGCAGTGAATTTAAGGGGATCAACACTGAAGCTTTCTTT. Looking up the rest from reference TRBV25-1 and TRBJ1-1 gives the full variable domain: EADIYQTPRYLVIGTGKKITLECSQTMGHDKMYWYQQDPGMELHLIHYSYGVNSTEKGDLSSESTVSRIRTEHFPLTLESARPSHTSQYLCASSEFKGINTEAFFGQGTRLTVV.

V and J are TRBV29-1 and TRBJ2-5, with D uncertain. Germline CDR1 SQVTM, CDR2 ANQGSEA. The V and J ends lost 4 bases and 5 bases respectively, with 14 bases between them. This CDR3 spans 13 amino acids. The CDR3 region is CSVGRRLGETQYF. DNA for the CDR3: TGCAGCGTTGGGCGGCGGCTTGGGGAGACCCAGTACTTC.

The chain uses TRBV9 and TRBJ1-2; 7 bases align to TRBD1. V dropped 0 bases and J dropped 12; count of bases not matched to a gene: 11. CDR1 is SGDLS and CDR2 is YYNGEE in the germline V gene. The CDR3 is 14 residues long. CDR3: CASSVASGGRPHTF. CDR3 coding DNA: TGTGCCAGCAGCGTAGCTTCAGGGGGACGTCCCCACACCTTC.

The DNA for the CDR3 is TGTGCCAGCAGGGGACAGGGGTTCGCCTCTGGGGCCAACGTCCTGACTTTC. The encoded protein is CASRGQGFASGANVLTF. J is TRBJ2-6 and V is TRBV28; 10 positions match TRBD1. The germline CDR1 and CDR2 sequences are MDHEN and SYDVKM. This CDR3 spans 17 amino acids. With V trimmed by 6 bases and J by 0 bases, 5 bases remained unmatched.

The chain has TRBV7-2 and TRBJ2-3, with 7 bases fitting TRBD1. The V segment lost 1 base and the J segment 2 bases; nucleotides outside the gene matches: 12. The CDR3 has 18 amino acids. The V gene's germline CDR1 is SGHTA and CDR2 FQGNSA. As DNA, the CDR3 is TGTGCCAGCAGCTTAGAGCCGGGACAGCGAGCCTTCACAGATACGCAGTATTTT. It specifies CASSLEPGQRAFTDTQYF.

The J gene is TRBJ1-1, the V gene TRBV11-2; D is uncertain. The CDR3 contains 18 residues. Trimming took 2 bases from V and 1 from J, leaving 20 bases between them. The germline gives CDR1 SGHAT, CDR2 FQNNGV. The CDR3: CASSLRGKYGNGNTEAFF. The CDR3 DNA is TGTGCCAGCAGCTTAAGAGGGAAATATGGGAACGGGAACACTGAAGCTTTCTTT.

The rearrangement links TRBV19 to TRBJ1-1, with TRBD1 as a possible D gene (6 bases). The CDR3 loop spans 16 amino acids. Trimming stripped 7 bases from V and 8 bases from J, with 26 bases between. The germline CDR1 and CDR2 sequences are LNHDA and SQIVND (reference sequence). The CDR3 DNA reads as TGTGCCAGTACCCCAGGGGTAGCGGGGGCTTTTGGGGAAGCTTTCTTT. Its protein is CASTPGVAGAFGEAFF.

Comments on this clone: Different DNA sequences within this sample yield the same CDR3. The DNA of the CDR3 is TGTGCCAGCAGCTTAGGCGGGGGCAGTGAAAAACTGTTTTTT. It translates to CASSLGGGSEKLFF. The chain links TRBV7-2 to TRBJ1-4, with D perhaps TRBD1 (6 bases). The CDR3 extends over 14 amino acids. Trimming removed 1 base from V and 7 bases from J, with 10 bases in between. Germline assignment: CDR1 SGHTA and CDR2 FQGNSA.

J is TRBJ1-2 and V is TRBV6-5, with a possible D match to TRBD1 (6 bases). The CDR3 is 14 amino acids. CDR1 MNHEY and CDR2 SVGAGI come from the germline V gene. Trimming removed 0 bases from V and 8 bases from J, with 13 bases in between. The CDR3 sequence is CASSYSSGAKGYTF. The CDR3 nucleotides read TGTGCCAGCAGTTACTCATCAGGGGCGAAGGGCTACACCTTC.

The CDR3 reads CASRPDRAGEKLFF. The CDR3 coding sequence is TGCGCCAGCAGACCCGACAGGGCGGGAGAAAAACTGTTTTTT. The chain couples TRBV5-1 to TRBJ1-4; 7 nucleotides match TRBD1. CDR3 size: 14 residues. V shed 5 bases, J shed 8 bases, and the junction held 9 bases outside the gene matches. Germline V gives CDR1 SGHRS, CDR2 YFSETQ.

This clone was counted only a few times. J is TRBJ1-1 and V is TRBV5-5, with D maybe TRBD1 (5 bases). The CDR3 length is 14 residues. Per germline, CDR1 SGHKS and CDR2 YYEKEE (reference sequence). V lost 7 bases and J lost 0, with 13 bases in between. The CDR3 reads CASDPGHLNTEAFF. The CDR3 DNA sequence: TGTGCCAGCGACCCAGGACACTTGAACACTGAAGCTTTCTTT.

Here the CDR3 reads CASSLRTGSMNTEAFF. CDR3 coding DNA: TGTGCCAGCAGCTTAAGGACGGGAAGCATGAACACTGAAGCTTTCTTT. The V and J genes are TRBV11-2 and TRBJ1-1, with D hard to call. The length of the CDR3 is 16 residues. Per the germline V gene, CDR1 is SGHAT and CDR2 is FQNNGV. V shed 2 bases and J shed 0 bases, with 13 bases lying between them.

This chain joins TRBV5-1 and TRBJ2-7; TRBD1 matches 9 bases. Unmatched junction bases numbered 10, after V lost 5 bases and J lost 4 bases. The CDR3 is 15 residues long. Germline V gene sequence: CDR1 SGHRS, CDR2 YFSETQ. Here the CDR3 reads CASSPGRGQGYEQYF. CDR3 DNA: TGCGCCAGCAGTCCCGGTCGGGGACAGGGATACGAGCAGTACTTC. Variable domain in full (rest from reference TRBV5-1 and TRBJ2-7): KAGVTQTPRYLIKTRGQQVTLSCSPISGHRSVSWYQQTPGQGLQFLFEYFSETQRNKGNFPGRFSGRQFSNSRSEMNVSTLELGDSALYLCASSPGRGQGYEQYFGPGTRLTVT.

With regard to this clone: The same CDR3 can be traced to other DNA sequences in this sample. V is TRBV11-2 and J is TRBJ1-1, with a weak D call TRBD1 (5 bases). The CDR3 is 14 residues long. Trimming removed 4 bases at V and 4 bases at J, with 13 bases between. Per the germline V gene, CDR1 is SGHAT and CDR2 is FQNNGV. The CDR3 protein is CASSSSQVLTEAFF. The CDR3 DNA reads TGTGCCAGCAGCTCTTCACAGGTTCTCACTGAAGCTTTCTTT.

The chain combines TRBV29-1 with TRBJ1-2; 11 bases match TRBD1. There are 13 residues in the CDR3. V was clipped by 7 bases and J by 2 bases; unmatched bases: 3. CDR1 SQVTM and CDR2 ANQGSEA come from the germline V gene. In nucleotides, the CDR3 is TGCAGCGGCGGGGACAGGGGGAACTATGGCTACACCTTC. Translated: CSGGDRGNYGYTF.

This clone is a singleton in its sample. The chain uses TRBV7-9 and TRBJ2-3, with a tentative D call TRBD2 (6 bases). Germline V lookup: CDR1 SEHNR, CDR2 FQNEAQ (reference sequence). The ends were cut back, 2 bases at V and 3 bases at J, with 18 bases in the middle. This CDR3 is built from 17 residues. This CDR3 reads CASSLTGFAGSTDTQYF. CDR3 DNA sequence: TGTGCCAGCAGCTTAACCGGGTTCGCGGGGAGTACAGATACGCAGTATTTT.

This chain uses TRBV5-5 with TRBJ1-2; tentative D call: TRBD1 (6 bases). Germline CDR1 reads SGHKS; CDR2 reads YYEKEE (reference sequence). With 3 bases removed from V and 4 bases from J, the gap between germline ends came to 13 bases. CDR3 length: 14 amino acids. This CDR3 reads CASSSSDSFYGYTF. CDR3 bases: TGTGCCAGCAGCTCCTCGGACAGTTTCTATGGCTACACCTTC.

This clone occurred once. This rearrangement joins TRBV29-1 to TRBJ2-3; perhaps TRBD1 as D (6 bases). The germline V and J ends were trimmed by 4 bases and 5 bases, with 16 bases remaining between them. Germline V gene lookup returns CDR1 SQVTM and CDR2 ANQGSEA. This CDR3 has 14 residues. CDR3 sequence reads: CSVVAGALRDTQYF. In DNA, the CDR3 is TGCAGCGTTGTAGCAGGGGCACTCAGAGATACGCAGTATTTT.